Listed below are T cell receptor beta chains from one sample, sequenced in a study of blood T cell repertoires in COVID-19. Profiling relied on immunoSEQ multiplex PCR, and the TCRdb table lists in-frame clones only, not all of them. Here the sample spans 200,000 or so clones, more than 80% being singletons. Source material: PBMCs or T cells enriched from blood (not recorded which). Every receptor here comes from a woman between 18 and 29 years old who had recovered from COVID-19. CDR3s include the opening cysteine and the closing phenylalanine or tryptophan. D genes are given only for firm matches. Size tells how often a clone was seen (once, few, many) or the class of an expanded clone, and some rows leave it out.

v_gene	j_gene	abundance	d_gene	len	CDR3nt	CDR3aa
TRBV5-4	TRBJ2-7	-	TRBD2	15	TGTGCCAGCAGCTCGACCCGGACTAGCGGGGACGAGCAGTACTTC	CASSSTRTSGDEQYF
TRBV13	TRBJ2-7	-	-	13	TGTGCCACCTCCCTACTAAGCTCCTACGAGCAGTACTTC	CATSLLSSYEQYF
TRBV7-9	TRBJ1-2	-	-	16	TGTGCCAGCAGCTTGTCATACGGGAATCCAAACTATGGCTACACCTTC	CASSLSYGNPNYGYTF
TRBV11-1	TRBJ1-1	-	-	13	TGTGCCAGCAGCTTAGAGGTTTTTCGAGGAGCTTTCTTT	CASSLEVFRGAFF
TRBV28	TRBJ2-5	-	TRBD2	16	TGTGCCAGCAGTTCCGGGACTAGCGGGGGTTGGGAGACCCAGTACTTC	CASSSGTSGGWETQYF
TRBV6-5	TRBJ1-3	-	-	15	TGTGCCAGCAGTTACTCCGACGGGGCTGGAAACACCATATATTTT	CASSYSDGAGNTIYF
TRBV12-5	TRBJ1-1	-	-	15	TGTGCTAGTGGTTGGGCGAGGGAACTGAACACTGAAGCTTTCTTT	CASGWARELNTEAFF
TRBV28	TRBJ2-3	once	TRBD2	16	TGTGCCAGCAGTACCTACTGGGAGGGTCGGGCGGATACGCAGTATTTT	CASSTYWEGRADTQYF
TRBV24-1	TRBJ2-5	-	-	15	TGTGCCACCAGTGATTTAAACGGCGCCAGGGAGACCCAGTACTTC	CATSDLNGARETQYF
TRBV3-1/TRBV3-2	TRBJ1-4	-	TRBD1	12	TGTGCCAGCAGCCAACGTACAGGGGCCTTGTTTTTT	CASSQRTGALFF
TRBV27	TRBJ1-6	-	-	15	TGTGCCAGCAGTTTATGGGCCAGGGGAGATTCACCCCTCCACTTT	CASSLWARGDSPLHF
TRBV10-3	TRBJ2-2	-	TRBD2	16	TGTGCCATCAGTGAGTTCCAGCGGGGGGGAAACGGGGAGCTGTTTTTT	CAISEFQRGGNGELFF